This entry describes one T cell receptor beta chain. The V segment lost 6 bases and the J segment 4 bases; nucleotides outside the gene matches: 6. The CDR3 length is 13 residues. As processed by the authors: Amplification of reference gene primers was used by the study to estimate nucleated cell counts. The repertoire was sequenced with immunoSEQ multiplex PCR; TCRdb's copy has only in-frame clones and lacks some. Clone size and the V and J calls come from that table; the DNA yielded D and trimming. The sample lists roughly 190,000 clones; 88% were seen once. The data were taken from a study of blood T cell repertoires in COVID-19. Turning to the study itself: Both acute and convalescent COVID-19 samples were obtained from the United States, Italy and Spain. PBMCs, B-cell-depleted T cells, or T cells were the source of the cDNA or gDNA that made up the material.

The TCR was taken from a human donor in a cohort sampled during active COVID-19. The chain is built from TRBV12-3 or TRBV12-4 and TRBJ2-7; TRBD1 matches at 7 bases. What was sequenced was peripheral blood. CDR3 sequence (DNA): TGTGCCAGCAGGCCGGGACAGCAGTACGAGCAGTACTTC. The encoded protein is CASRPGQQYEQYF.